This passage covers 18 T cell receptor beta chains from one sample sequenced in a study of cytomegalovirus exposure and HLA in healthy donors. The PCR employed 60 Vbeta primers together with 13 Jbeta primers. Generated by immunoSEQ multiplex PCR, the TCRdb table keeps only in-frame clones and is missing some. The table records 90,000 or so clones, just under 70% of them present only once. Sequenced: PBMCs. Receptors were obtained from a middle-aged man in good health and CMV-seronegative.

This clone was detected a few times. This rearrangement joins TRBV5-4 to TRBJ2-2; 10 positions match TRBD1. The CDR3 has 16 amino acids. The V gene end was trimmed by 4 bases and the J gene end by 5 bases; junction bases not matched to a gene: 8. CDR1 and CDR2 (germline): SGHNT, YYREEE (reference sequence). The CDR3 region is CASSAGGQGETGELFF. The CDR3 region has the DNA TGTGCCAGCAGCGCCGGAGGACAGGGGGAGACCGGGGAGCTGTTTTTT. The full variable domain, completed using reference TRBV5-4 and TRBJ2-2, is ETGVTQSPTHLIKTRGQQVTLRCSSQSGHNTVSWYQQALGQGPQFIFQYYREEENGRGNFPPRFSGLQFPNYSSELNVNALELDDSALYLCASSAGGQGETGELFFGEGSRLTVL.

This clone appeared a few times. Here the CDR3 reads CAISAGLAGTGELFF. The CDR3 DNA follows: TGTGCCATCAGTGCAGGACTAGCGGGCACCGGGGAGCTGTTTTTT. This chain connects TRBV10-3 to TRBJ2-2, with TRBD2 matching over 11 bases. Germline lookup yields CDR1 ENHRY and CDR2 SYGVKD. The CDR3 has 15 amino acids. The V and J ends lost 4 bases and 4 bases, in that order; junction bases with no gene match: 2.

CDR3 loop: CASRRGLASYEQYV. CDR3 in DNA: TGTGCCAGCAGAAGGGGGCTAGCCTCCTACGAGCAGTACGTC. V is TRBV5-6 and J is TRBJ2-7; 7 nucleotides align to TRBD1. CDR3 length: 14 amino acids. J gave up 0 bases and V 5 bases, and 5 bases lay outside the gene matches. Germline V gene data show CDR1 as SGHDT and CDR2 as YYEEEE.

The chain has TRBV6-5 and TRBJ1-2, with D possibly being TRBD1 (5 bases). CDR1 is MNHEY, CDR2 SVGAGI, per germline. This CDR3 has 11 amino acids. V was clipped by 2 bases and J by 7 bases, with 5 bases between them. In DNA form, the CDR3 reads TGTGCCAGCAGTTACAGGGGTGGCTACACCTTC. Amino acids: CASSYRGGYTF.

The table lists this clone with a few counts. CDR3 in amino acids: CASSLTGTARPETQYF. Here the CDR3 DNA reads TGTGCCAGCAGCTTGACCGGGACAGCCCGACCAGAGACCCAGTACTTC. The rearrangement joins TRBV7-6 to TRBJ2-5; 7 bases are a match to TRBD1. This CDR3 comprises 16 residues. Trimming cost V 3 bases and J 4 bases; bases outside gene matches: 11. Per the germline V gene, CDR1 is SGHVS and CDR2 is FNYEAQ.

The V and J genes are TRBV9 and TRBJ2-3; the D is unclear. The length of the CDR3 is 13 residues. With 0 bases removed from V and 4 bases from J, the gap between germline ends came to 6 bases. Germline V gene lookup returns CDR1 SGDLS and CDR2 YYNGEE. DNA for the CDR3: TGTGCCAGCAGCGTAGGAGCCCCAGATACGCAGTATTTT. Translated, it gives CASSVGAPDTQYF.

The gene calls are TRBV4-1 and TRBJ2-2; D is possibly TRBD2 (6 bases). V was clipped by 3 bases and J by 3 bases, with 11 bases between them. Germline CDR1 and CDR2: MGHRA and YSYEKL. The CDR3 totals 15 residues. CDR3 protein: CASSQRGEYTGELFF. The CDR3 DNA sequence: TGCGCCAGCAGCCAGCGGGGCGAATACACCGGGGAGCTGTTTTTT.

This clone is medium-sized (0.01 to 0.1%). The chain has TRBV7-3 and TRBJ1-1, with 8 bases matching TRBD1. The CDR3 has 14 amino acids. The V and J ends lost 6 bases and 3 bases, in that order; junction bases with no gene match: 6. The V gene's germline CDR1 is SGHTA and CDR2 FQGTGA. This CDR3 is CASRLDREYTEAFF. CDR3 coding DNA: TGTGCCAGCAGGCTGGACAGGGAGTACACTGAAGCTTTCTTT.

The V gene is TRBV5-6, the J gene TRBJ1-2; D may be TRBD1 (5 bases). The germline V gene encodes CDR1 SGHDT and CDR2 YYEEEE. The V gene lost 7 bases and the J gene lost 2 bases, with 21 bases spanning the gap. This CDR3 spans 16 amino acids. CDR3 nucleotides: TGTGCCAGCGAGTCGTGGGGGACTGGGGACAACTATGGCTACACCTTC. It yields the protein CASESWGTGDNYGYTF.

The rearrangement uses TRBV12-5 and TRBJ2-3, with D unclear. The V end lost 6 bases, the J end lost 0 bases, and 4 bases lay between the germline ends. CDR3 size: 12 residues. In germline, CDR1 is LGHNT, CDR2 FRNRAP. The DNA for the CDR3 is TGTGCTAGTGGCCCGAGCACAGATACGCAGTATTTT. Its protein is CASGPSTDTQYF.

V gene TRBV19 combines with J gene TRBJ2-3; 8 positions match TRBD2. The germline CDR1 and CDR2 sequences are LNHDA and SQIVND (reference sequence). The CDR3 has 14 amino acids. With V trimmed by 3 bases and J by 5 bases, 4 bases remained unmatched. This chain's CDR3 is CASSIRGGLDTQYF. The CDR3 DNA sequence: TGTGCCAGTAGTATTCGGGGGGGCTTAGATACGCAGTATTTT.

CDR3 nucleotides: TGTGCCAGCATAATAGCGGGATACGGCAATGAGCAGTTCTTC. This translates into CASIIAGYGNEQFF. The V gene is TRBV7-9, the J gene TRBJ2-1; 8 positions match TRBD2. Germline V CDR1 and CDR2: SEHNR, FQNEAQ (reference sequence). The ends lost 7 bases at V and 6 bases at J; junction bases unmatched: 8. The length of the CDR3 is 14 residues.

This chain uses TRBV30 with TRBJ1-5, with D unclear. V was cut by 2 bases and J by 0 bases, with 5 bases left in between. The V gene's germline CDR1 is GTSNPN and CDR2 SVGIG (reference sequence). The CDR3 runs 13 residues. The CDR3 spells CAWSRDSNQPQHF. The CDR3 nucleotides read TGTGCCTGGAGTCGGGATAGCAATCAGCCCCAGCATTTT.

The table lists this clone with a few counts. As DNA, the CDR3 is TGCGCCAGCCAGACAGGGGGCGAGGGAAACATTCAGTACTTC. Translation gives CASQTGGEGNIQYF. J is TRBJ2-4 and V is TRBV5-1; 10 bases match TRBD1. CDR3 length equals 14 residues. The germline V gene has CDR1 SGHRS and CDR2 YFSETQ. The junction had 7 bases not matched to a gene; V was cut back by 7 bases and J by 6 bases. The entire variable domain, with the rest obtained from reference TRBV5-1 and TRBJ2-4, is as follows: KAGVTQTPRYLIKTRGQQVTLSCSPISGHRSVSWYQQTPGQGLQFLFEYFSETQRNKGNFPGRFSGRQFSNSRSEMNVSTLELGDSALYLCASQTGGEGNIQYFGAGTRLSVL.

On this clone: Distinct nucleotide sequences in the sample also encode this CDR3. The V gene is TRBV5-1, the J gene TRBJ1-1; D ambiguous. Trimming left V 4 bases short and J 3 bases short, with 10 bases between. CDR1 and CDR2 from the germline V gene are SGHRS and YFSETQ. CDR3 length equals 13 residues. The CDR3 is CASSDSLHTEAFF. DNA for the CDR3: TGCGCCAGCAGCGATAGCCTCCACACTGAAGCTTTCTTT.

The chain carries TRBV11-2 and TRBJ1-4, with 10 bases lining up with TRBD1. The germline gives CDR1 SGHAT, CDR2 FQNNGV. Trimming at V came to 5 bases and at J to 8 bases, leaving 5 bases not matched to a gene. This CDR3 comprises 14 residues. Here the CDR3 reads CASSPWTGGEKLFF. CDR3 sequence (DNA): TGTGCCAGCAGCCCATGGACAGGGGGAGAAAAACTGTTTTTT.

The V and J genes are TRBV30 and TRBJ1-2, with D maybe TRBD1 (6 bases). The germline V and J ends were trimmed by 0 bases and 8 bases, with 19 bases remaining between them. CDR1 and CDR2 (germline): GTSNPN, SVGIG (reference sequence). The CDR3 has 15 amino acids. This CDR3 is CAWSVGGQPLEGYTF. The CDR3, as DNA: TGTGCCTGGAGTGTGGGCGGACAGCCCTTGGAGGGCTACACCTTC. Full variable domain (outside the CDR3, taken from reference TRBV30 and TRBJ1-2): SQTIHQWPATLVQPVGSPLSLECTVEGTSNPNLYWYRQAAGRGLQLLFYSVGIGQISSEVPQNLSASRPQDRQFILSSKKLLLSDSGFYLCAWSVGGQPLEGYTFGSGTRLTVV.

The gene calls are TRBV4-3 and TRBJ2-5; possible D gene TRBD2, 7 bases. V gave up 1 base and J gave up 8 bases, with 14 bases separating them. The CDR3 consists of 14 residues. The germline V gene has CDR1 LGHNA and CDR2 YSLEER. The CDR3: CASSQVQGGGTQYF. The CDR3 nucleotides read TGCGCCAGCAGCCAAGTACAGGGAGGGGGTACCCAGTACTTC.